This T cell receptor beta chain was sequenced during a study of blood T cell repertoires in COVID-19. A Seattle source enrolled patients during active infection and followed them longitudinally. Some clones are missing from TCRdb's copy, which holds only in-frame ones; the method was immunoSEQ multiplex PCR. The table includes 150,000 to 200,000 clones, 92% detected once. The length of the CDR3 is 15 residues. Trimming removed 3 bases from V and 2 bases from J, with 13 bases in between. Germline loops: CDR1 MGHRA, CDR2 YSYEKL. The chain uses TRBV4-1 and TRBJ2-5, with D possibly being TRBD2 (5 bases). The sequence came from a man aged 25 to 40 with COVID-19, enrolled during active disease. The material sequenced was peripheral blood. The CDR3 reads CASSHPEEVQETQYF. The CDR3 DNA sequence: TGCGCCAGCAGCCATCCCGAGGAGGTACAAGAGACCCAGTACTTC.